The 9 T cell receptor beta chains given below trace back to one sample, sequenced in a study of tumor-infiltrating lymphocytes in oesophageal squamous cell carcinoma. Using its own MiXCR run on the PCR reads, TCRdb lists one record per CDR3 protein. The data show 9,500 to 13,000 distinct CDR3 sequences, around half seen once. Sequencing was performed on esophageal tumor tissue. The origin of the receptors is a male donor with esophageal squamous cell carcinoma.

The rearrangement uses TRBV7-9 and TRBJ2-3; D call uncertain. V was cut by 6 bases and J by 4 bases, with 11 bases left in between. The CDR3 has 13 residues. Germline CDR1 SEHNR, CDR2 FQNEAQ (reference sequence). The CDR3: CASRAVTSDTQYF. In DNA form, the CDR3 reads TGTGCCAGCAGGGCAGTAACGTCAGATACGCAGTATTTT.

A few counts support this clonotype. The chain recombines TRBV18 with TRBJ2-1, with 9 positions matching TRBD1. This CDR3 is built from 13 residues. From germline, CDR1 is KGHSH and CDR2 LQKENI. Trimming at V came to 3 bases and at J to 9 bases, leaving 3 bases not matched to a gene. The chain's CDR3 is CASSPKDRGEQFF. The CDR3 nucleotides are TGTGCCAGCTCACCCAAGGACAGGGGTGAGCAGTTCTTC.

The rearrangement joins TRBV11-2 to TRBJ2-5; the D gene is possibly TRBD2 (6 bases). With the DNA end fitting TRBJ2-7 better, the J assignment may be wrong. Germline CDR1 is SGHAT and CDR2 is FQNNGV. The CDR3 is 14 amino acids. CDR3 amino acids: CASSLEAGTFEQYF. CDR3 bases: TGTGCCAGCAGCTTAGAGGCGGGGACGTTCGAGCAGTACTTC.

This chain links TRBV7-8 with TRBJ2-5; 9 positions agree with TRBD2. The end of the DNA aligns better with TRBJ2-3, so the J call may be wrong. Per germline, CDR1 SGHVS and CDR2 FQNEAQ. The CDR3 contains 16 residues. The CDR3 bases are TGTGCCAGCAGCCTCGACGGCGGGAGGGCCGGAGGTACGCAGTATTTT. Translating it yields CASSLDGGRAGGTQYF.

This clonotype is labeled as medium-sized (0.01 to 0.1%). The rearrangement joins TRBV7-9 to TRBJ1-4; no definite D call. Germline lookup yields CDR1 SEHNR and CDR2 FQNEAQ (reference sequence). V lost 2 bases and J 7 bases, leaving 8 bases between the germline ends. This CDR3 is 13 amino acids long. As DNA, the CDR3 is TGTGCCAGCAGCTTAATTTGGGGTGAAAAACTGTTTTTT. Its protein product is CASSLIWGEKLFF.

This clonotype is labeled large. The J gene is TRBJ2-1, the V gene TRBV7-2; 10 bases line up with TRBD2. V was clipped by 5 bases and J by 3 bases; unmatched bases: 4. Per germline, CDR1 SGHTA and CDR2 FQGNSA. This CDR3 has 15 amino acids. The CDR3 sequence: CASSDTSGNYNEQFF. In DNA form, the CDR3 reads TGTGCCAGCAGCGATACTAGCGGGAACTACAATGAGCAGTTCTTC.

The chain recombines TRBV7-2 with TRBJ2-7; perhaps TRBD2 as D (6 bases). The CDR3 totals 14 residues. From germline, CDR1 is SGHTA and CDR2 FQGNSA. V dropped 1 base and J dropped 4 bases, with 11 bases sitting between them. The CDR3 region is CASSLVEGPYEQYF. The DNA for the CDR3 is TGTGCCAGCAGCTTAGTGGAGGGCCCATACGAGCAGTACTTC.

The gene calls are TRBV11-2 and TRBJ2-3; possibly TRBD1 for D (6 bases). There are 14 residues in the CDR3. CDR1 SGHAT and CDR2 FQNNGV come from the germline V gene. V lost 4 bases, J lost 2 bases, and 10 bases lay in between. The CDR3 sequence is CASSWTAYTDTQYF. CDR3 in DNA: TGTGCCAGCAGCTGGACAGCCTACACAGATACGCAGTATTTT.

The chain joins TRBV6-8 to TRBJ2-1; 10 positions match TRBD2. Germline loops: CDR1 MNHGY, CDR2 SAAAGT. V was clipped by 0 bases and J by 13 bases; unmatched bases: 21. There are 19 residues in the CDR3. CDR3: CASSYSSRESGRATHGQFF. In DNA form, the CDR3 reads TGTGCCAGCAGTTACTCAAGCCGGGAGAGCGGGAGGGCGACCCACGGTCAGTTCTTC.